The rows below give T cell receptor beta chains drawn from one sample of a study of monozygotic twins with inflammatory bowel disease. TCRdb re-analyzed the 5' RACE reads; it lists each CDR3 protein once, without DNA. This table lists about 300,000 distinct CDR3 sequences. Source material: blood. These receptors all stem from a human donor with ulcerative colitis or Crohn's disease, or a healthy co-twin of an affected twin (not recorded which). The CDR3 runs from the conserved cysteine through the conserved F or W. Each record gives: CDR3 protein, J gene, V gene.

cdr3_aa: CASSLAVQGVKNMQYF
j_call: TRBJ2-4
v_call: TRBV12-3/TRBV12-4

cdr3_aa: CASSWDGNEQFF
j_call: TRBJ2-1
v_call: TRBV5-1

cdr3_aa: CASSQAQGGNIQYF
j_call: TRBJ2-4
v_call: TRBV3-1

cdr3_aa: CASSESGADTGELFF
j_call: TRBJ2-2
v_call: TRBV2

cdr3_aa: CSRKRQGYEQYF
j_call: TRBJ2-7
v_call: TRBV20-1

cdr3_aa: CASGRGLSGTGDYGYTF
j_call: TRBJ1-2
v_call: TRBV12-5

cdr3_aa: CASSLEAGFYEQYF
j_call: TRBJ2-7
v_call: TRBV7-2

cdr3_aa: CASLRRGTPGTQPQHF
j_call: TRBJ1-5
v_call: TRBV19

cdr3_aa: CASGPPTGTGSPHGYTF
j_call: TRBJ1-2
v_call: TRBV12-5

cdr3_aa: CSARIGRVLYNEQFF
j_call: TRBJ2-1
v_call: TRBV20-1

cdr3_aa: CASSFYQASGKEQFF
j_call: TRBJ2-1
v_call: TRBV5-1

cdr3_aa: CASRPTDTSYEQYF
j_call: TRBJ2-7
v_call: TRBV5-1

cdr3_aa: CARSLDPNTEAFF
j_call: TRBJ1-1
v_call: TRBV7-3

cdr3_aa: CASSLESGGSRYEQYF
j_call: TRBJ2-7
v_call: TRBV12-3/TRBV12-4

cdr3_aa: CASSLDLETQYF
j_call: TRBJ2-5
v_call: TRBV5-1

cdr3_aa: CASRLALGRSYNEQFF
j_call: TRBJ2-1
v_call: TRBV5-1

cdr3_aa: CASSWRQGNTGELFF
j_call: TRBJ2-2
v_call: TRBV5-5

cdr3_aa: CASRGGFQTGELFF
j_call: TRBJ2-2
v_call: TRBV7-2

cdr3_aa: CASSQDRSGRAYEQYF
j_call: TRBJ2-7
v_call: TRBV4-3

cdr3_aa: CASSPQEEGASYNEQFF
j_call: TRBJ2-1
v_call: TRBV18

cdr3_aa: CASSQVQGGSYGYTF
j_call: TRBJ1-2
v_call: TRBV3-1

cdr3_aa: CASSSGQGNQYF
j_call: TRBJ2-5
v_call: TRBV5-1

cdr3_aa: CASSGGQGYYEQYF
j_call: TRBJ2-7
v_call: TRBV7-8

cdr3_aa: CAWSVGGGELFF
j_call: TRBJ2-2
v_call: TRBV30

cdr3_aa: CASSLRPYPPSGRSSGANVLTF
j_call: TRBJ2-6
v_call: TRBV7-6

cdr3_aa: CASSAQDRVGQPQHF
j_call: TRBJ1-5
v_call: TRBV5-6

cdr3_aa: CASSQEGLKRNYGYTF
j_call: TRBJ1-2
v_call: TRBV4-3

cdr3_aa: CSARVPGDYIEQYF
j_call: TRBJ2-7
v_call: TRBV20-1

cdr3_aa: CSVYTSGRGNEQFF
j_call: TRBJ2-1
v_call: TRBV29-1

cdr3_aa: CATSTGDHEQYF
j_call: TRBJ2-7
v_call: TRBV15

cdr3_aa: CSARAGTGVSPLHF
j_call: TRBJ1-6
v_call: TRBV20-1

cdr3_aa: CSARQGADTEAFF
j_call: TRBJ1-1
v_call: TRBV20-1

cdr3_aa: CASRSRGRTKNIQYF
j_call: TRBJ2-4
v_call: TRBV5-6

cdr3_aa: CASREHDVYEQYF
j_call: TRBJ2-7
v_call: TRBV6-1

cdr3_aa: CASSSGLAGADTQYF
j_call: TRBJ2-3
v_call: TRBV5-6

cdr3_aa: CASRQTSYNEQFF
j_call: TRBJ2-1
v_call: TRBV25-1

cdr3_aa: CSVGTANSNEQFF
j_call: TRBJ2-1
v_call: TRBV20-1

cdr3_aa: CASSQDYGTGIHEQYF
j_call: TRBJ2-7
v_call: TRBV4-1

cdr3_aa: CASSSRQVDSPLHF
j_call: TRBJ1-6
v_call: TRBV7-9

cdr3_aa: CASKPESWGLNEKLFF
j_call: TRBJ1-4
v_call: TRBV12-3/TRBV12-4

cdr3_aa: CASSLFRGRNQPQHF
j_call: TRBJ1-5
v_call: TRBV12-3/TRBV12-4

cdr3_aa: CASSATVLATNEKLFF
j_call: TRBJ1-4
v_call: TRBV12-3/TRBV12-4

cdr3_aa: CASSPSAGWSGRANNEQFF
j_call: TRBJ2-1
v_call: TRBV11-2

cdr3_aa: CASYRGTDTQYF
j_call: TRBJ2-3
v_call: TRBV5-1

cdr3_aa: CASSRRYEQYF
j_call: TRBJ2-7
v_call: TRBV12-3/TRBV12-4

cdr3_aa: CASSYSIRSGRGDYGYTF
j_call: TRBJ1-2
v_call: TRBV6-5

cdr3_aa: CASSFYGQTSYEQYF
j_call: TRBJ2-7
v_call: TRBV28

cdr3_aa: CASSLWGGAGTGEFSGNTIYF
j_call: TRBJ1-3
v_call: TRBV28

cdr3_aa: CASTRRGLQETQYF
j_call: TRBJ2-5
v_call: TRBV12-3/TRBV12-4

cdr3_aa: CSTRMNEKLFF
j_call: TRBJ1-4
v_call: TRBV20-1

cdr3_aa: CASSSSWTNTEAFF
j_call: TRBJ1-1
v_call: TRBV7-6

cdr3_aa: CASSQGTGGTDTQYF
j_call: TRBJ2-3
v_call: TRBV5-1

cdr3_aa: CATSRAVGEMGFF
j_call: TRBJ1-1
v_call: TRBV15

cdr3_aa: CASSGQLGDSETQYF
j_call: TRBJ2-5
v_call: TRBV5-4